The present T cell receptor beta chain was sequenced within a study of regulatory T cells in long-lasting Graves disease. The TCR beta library used iRepertoire HTBI primers with Arm-PCR amplification of CDR3. TCRdb re-analysed the multiplex PCR reads in MiXCR, keeping a single row per CDR3 protein. The data hold a few hundred thousand distinct CDR3 sequences, with about 13% observed a single time. General study results and limits: The study found lower TCR diversity in persistent Graves' patients than in newly diagnosed ones.

V lost 5 bases to trimming and J lost 2 bases; unmatched junction nucleotides: 7. There are 16 residues in the CDR3. CDR1 and CDR2 (germline): MDHEN, SYDVKM. Stated time point: newly diagnosed GD, antithyroid drugs for less than 3 months. PBMC RNA served as the TCR library source. Ten or more counts support this clonotype. The target antigen is unknown. Separately, the same data were catalogued under a study of T cells in Graves' hyperthyroidism and ophthalmopathy. From that paper: Stable Graves' hyperthyroidism denoted no ophthalmopathy progression over 18 months. Disease duration under 2 months; hyperthyroidism patients were aged 18 to 65. Blood samples included most of the expanded thyroid clonotypes exceeding 0.001.

The chain recombines TRBV28 with TRBJ2-3; 10 bases fit TRBD2. Sequenced material: peripheral blood mononuclear cells (PBMCs), taken at new diagnosis, from a patient treated with antithyroid drugs. This clonotype was sampled from a man aged 30-40 years with Graves disease. This CDR3 reads CASSRFGTSATDTQYF. DNA for the CDR3: TGTGCCAGCAGTCGGTTTGGGACTAGCGCCACAGATACGCAGTATTTT.